These T cell receptor beta chains were read from a single sample in a study of regulatory T cells in long-lasting Graves disease. TCRdb reanalysed the reads using MiXCR and keeps one entry per CDR3 protein. The top ten hold roughly 20% of the sample, which has hundreds of distinct CDR3 sequences, roughly 90% seen once. Sequenced here: peripheral blood mononuclear cells (PBMCs), sampled with antithyroid drug treatment, in newly diagnosed or persistent Graves disease (not recorded which). These receptors came from a young woman with Graves disease. Both conserved end residues are part of each CDR3. The D gene is left open where the match is weak. The size field is filled for only some rows; it gives once, few, many or a size class.

v_call	d_call	j_call	clone_size	cdr3_nt	cdr3_aa
TRBV18	TRBD1	TRBJ2-1	few	TGTGCCAGCTCACCGGACAGGGGGAGGTACAATGAGCAGTTCTTC	CASSPDRGRYNEQFF
TRBV6-5	TRBD1	TRBJ2-1	-	TGTGCCAGCAGTTACGGGGGACAGCCGGGTCGGGGTAATGAGCAGTTCTTC	CASSYGGQPGRGNEQFF
TRBV29-1	-	TRBJ2-7	-	TGCAGCGTTGACAGGTCTCCGGGCGAGCAGTACTTC	CSVDRSPGEQYF
TRBV9	-	TRBJ2-1	-	TGTGCCAGCAGCGTAGGGAACAATGAGCAGTTCTTC	CASSVGNNEQFF
TRBV6-2/TRBV6-3	-	TRBJ2-2	-	TGTGCCAGCAGGAGTGGGGGAAGAGGGGAGCTGTTTTTT	CASRSGGRGELFF
TRBV4-2	TRBD1	TRBJ2-1	-	TGTGCCAGCAGCCAAGATTTGGGGACAGGGCAGTTCTTC	CASSQDLGTGQFF
TRBV20-1	-	TRBJ2-1	-	TGCAGTGCCGCCGGGACGTGGGAGACGAACAATGAGCAGTTCTTC	CSAAGTWETNNEQFF
TRBV4-3	-	TRBJ2-7	-	TGCGCCAGCAGCCAAGACGGGACCTACGAGCAGTACTTC	CASSQDGTYEQYF
TRBV29-1	-	TRBJ2-3	-	TGCAGCGTTGTGGAACTAGCTACCAGCACAGATACGCAGTATTTT	CSVVELATSTDTQYF
TRBV7-2	TRBD2	TRBJ2-7	-	TGTGCCAGCAGCTTAGTGGGGACTAGCGGGGGAAGGGGTTACAGCTACGAGCAGTACTTC	CASSLVGTSGGRGYSYEQYF
TRBV7-2	TRBD1	TRBJ2-7	-	TGTGCCAGCAGACGGACAGGCGTAAGCTCCTACGAGCAGTACTTC	CASRRTGVSSYEQYF
TRBV7-2	-	TRBJ1-1	-	TGTGCCAGCAGCCCCCGGTTCTGGGCAGTGGGCACTGAAGCTTTCTTT	CASSPRFWAVGTEAFF
TRBV29-1	TRBD1	TRBJ2-2	-	TGCAGCGCCGGGACAGGGTTCACCGGGGAGCTGTTTTTT	CSAGTGFTGELFF
TRBV20-1	-	TRBJ1-2	-	TGCAGTGCTAGTGTGCCTCCCGGATATGGCTACACCTTC	CSASVPPGYGYTF